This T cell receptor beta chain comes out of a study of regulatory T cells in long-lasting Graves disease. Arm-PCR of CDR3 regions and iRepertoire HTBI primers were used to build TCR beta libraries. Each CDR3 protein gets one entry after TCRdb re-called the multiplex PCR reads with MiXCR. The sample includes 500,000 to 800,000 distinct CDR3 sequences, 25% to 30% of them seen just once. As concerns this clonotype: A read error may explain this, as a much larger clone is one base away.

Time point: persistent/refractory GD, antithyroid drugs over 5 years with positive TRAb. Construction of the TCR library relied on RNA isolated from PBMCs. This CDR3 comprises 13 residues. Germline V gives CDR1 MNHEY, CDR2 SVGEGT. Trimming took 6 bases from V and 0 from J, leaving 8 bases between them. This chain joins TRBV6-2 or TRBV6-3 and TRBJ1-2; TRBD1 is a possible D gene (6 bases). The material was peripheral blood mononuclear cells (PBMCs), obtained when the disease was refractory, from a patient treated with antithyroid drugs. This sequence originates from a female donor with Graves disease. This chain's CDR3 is CASRDSPNYGYTF. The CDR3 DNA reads TGTGCCAGCAGGGACAGTCCTAACTATGGCTACACCTTC.